This section outlines one T cell receptor beta chain sequence together with its context. Only in-frame clones appear in the TCRdb table, and some are missing; sequencing was by immunoSEQ multiplex PCR. In the table there are around 100,000 clones, roughly 90% of which are singletons. Germline values: CDR1 MGHDK, CDR2 SYGVNS. The CDR3 runs to 15 residues. Trimming cost V 1 base and J 8 bases, with 17 bases left between them. The source of the sample is a study of T cell changes during pregnancy in multiple sclerosis. This clonotype originated in a female donor with multiple sclerosis, enrolled in a pregnancy study. The V and J genes are TRBV25-1 and TRBJ1-2; the D gene is possibly TRBD1 (5 bases). Material: peripheral blood, obtained after pregnancy. This chain's CDR3 is CASSESLSRVEGYTF. The CDR3 bases are TGTGCCAGCAGTGAATCTCTGAGCAGGGTGGAAGGCTACACCTTC.